This T cell receptor (beta chain) was captured by sequencing in a study of cytomegalovirus exposure and HLA in healthy donors (TCRdb year 2017). Background on the whole study: According to an earlier analysis of several hundred of the donors, about 179 million T cells yielded 90 million to 140 million unique TCR beta sequences and approximately 280 Gb of sequence data. An earlier analysis of approximately 580 of the donors used high-throughput TCR beta sequencing to judge whether each TCR beta V gene segment behaved as functional or pseudogenic. Across approximately 400 genotyped donors of the cohort, an average of 235,054 unique TCR beta nucleotide sequences per donor were sequenced, and roughly 20% of those sequences were non-productive. Of the roughly 400 genotyped donors, about 80% fell in the genetic ancestry cluster associated with self-reported Caucasian donors. A later analysis re-analyzed previously published TCR beta repertoires from about 730 donors and added high-resolution HLA genotyping to study TCR occurrence patterns. The study aimed to test whether cataloging public T cell receptors could reveal signatures of past pathogen exposure. HLA typing included class I and class II loci at four-digit resolution. The study used immunosequencing to profile the T cell repertoires of 600 to 850 subjects and linked those repertoires to cytomegalovirus serostatus. Roughly 5 DR-DQ haplotypes were handled as single units for association and clustering because linkage in the cohort was strong. All discovery cohort repertoires had been generated on a single sequencing platform. The number of donors typed differed by locus, with about 629-630 for A, B, C, DRB1 and DQB1, roughly 520 for DQA1, 606 for DPA1, and around 450 for DPB1. The later analysis used no new phenotypic data to find candidate immune exposures, relying instead on TCR beta sequences and their occurrence across donors. Approximately 300 gigabases of sequencing data and 70 million to 95 million unique TCR sequences made up an early release that covered roughly 670 HLA-typed donors. Donor age, sex, ethnicity and CMV serostatus were compiled alongside the repertoire data. Besides the first cohort of roughly 660 subjects, a separate validation cohort made up of roughly 120 different subjects was used. A later genetic analysis took genome-wide SNP genotypes for about 65% of the roughly 670 donors and used that subset as a discovery cohort. The study combined high-throughput TCR immunosequencing, statistical association of individual TCRs with disease status, and machine learning to predict cytomegalovirus infection status.

With regard to this clone: Its antigen has not been determined. No much larger clonotype is one base removed from it; base qualities were not supplied.

Sequences SNHLY (CDR1) and FYNNEI (CDR2) are obtained from the germline V gene. Reading from cysteine to phenylalanine, the CDR3 counts 13 amino acids. Just the 39-base CDR3 DNA is kept, in frame starting at base 1. V and J are truncated by 7 bases and 6 bases respectively, leaving an intervening sequence of 13 bases. The cohort comprised some 680 healthy bone marrow donors. At the time of sampling, every cohort member was nominally healthy, though immune exposures that went unrecorded were likely present. The donor was CMV seropositive and was included in the group of around 300 seropositive cohort members. Every donor gave a peripheral blood sample, and the peripheral blood mononuclear cells from that sample were used for TCR beta sequencing. The Qiagen DNeasy Blood Extraction Kit was used to extract genomic DNA from the blood cell samples. The library was made by the immunoSEQ multiplex PCR assay. For the multiplex PCR, a mixture combining 60 forward primers for TCR Vbeta segments and 13 reverse primers for TCR Jbeta segments was used. The CDR3 region of rearranged TCR beta genes was amplified from genomic DNA by a multiplex PCR assay. Amplified TCR beta libraries were sequenced as 87-base-pair reads on the Illumina HiSeq System. The authors processed their data as follows. In a later analysis, about 80 million unique TCR beta chains were counted across the 650 to 750 repertoires, and roughly 9.9 million of these chains were shared by at least two donors. Raw reads were error-corrected and collapsed into unique sequences by a nearest-neighbor algorithm in which closely related sequences were merged to remove PCR and sequencing errors. V, D and J gene segments were assigned by aligning CDR3 sequences to IMGT reference sequences. For a sequence to be retained, a match of at least six nucleotides was required to both a V gene segment and a J gene segment. A rearrangement was called productive if the CDR3 had no stop codons and remained in frame with V and J, and every other rearrangement was called non-productive. CDR3 was defined according to IMGT convention as the region running from the second conserved V-encoded cysteine to the conserved J-encoded phenylalanine. In an earlier analysis of roughly 610 of the donors, sequences lacking an unambiguous match to a single V gene segment were excluded. An earlier analysis of about 600 of the donors called V segments functional above 56.7% productive rearrangements and segregating when the between-donor standard deviation exceeded 5%. To diagnose cytomegalovirus status from the catalog of TCR beta chain sequences, a statistical classification framework was built. V and J gene assignment, in a later analysis, came from comparing TCR nucleotide sequences with IMGT/GENE-DB human TR gene sequences. Using the TCRdist pipeline, a later analysis assigned CDR3 sequences along with most-parsimonious VDJ recombination scenarios. In a later analysis, each TCR beta chain was defined by its CDR3 amino acid sequence together with its V-gene family, and reads without a unique V-gene family were excluded. As a way to deal with suspected cross-contamination and a sequencing artifact, a later analysis dropped 500 to 700 nucleotide sequences that were highly shared and had low generation probability. A later analysis calculated a clonal expansion index for each public chain from normalized within-repertoire ranks of inferred template counts. Generation probabilities in a later analysis came from a VDJ recombination model fitted to out-of-frame rearrangements, and those results were checked against IGoR. In a later analysis, TCR-TCR, TCR-HLA and TCR-CMV co-occurrence was scored with hypergeometric tests, and a repertoire-size bias correction was applied to TCR pairs. In a later analysis, false discovery rates were estimated by permuting HLA or CMV assignments 20 times. A later analysis grouped co-occurring TCRs with DBSCAN, adding TCRdist sequence similarity when clustering within HLA-allele-positive subsets. Repertoires with fewer than 30,000 or more than 120,000 public chains were left out of co-occurrence clustering, as were about 5 repertoires with anomalous nucleotide sharing. TCRdb took over this immuneACCESS table, retaining in-frame rearrangements with V and J assigned. Such tables are incomplete; in checked studies, under half of the missing clones stem from an unresolved V gene, and the remainder is unexplained. D and trimming were read from the DNA, whereas the V and J calls and clone size are those reported in that table. The sample table contains 80,000 to 95,000 clones; only one count was recorded for around 70% of them. The top ten constitute less than 15% of the sample.

Overall study results and their limits: Because counts were too low, 15 to 20 rarely observed V segments, including chromosome 9 orphons, were left out of the earlier analysis of 500 to 650 of the donors. In a later analysis, HLA-associated TCR beta chains were found to be more clonally expanded and to have lower generation probabilities than equally common non-associated chains. According to a later genetic analysis, donors in an Asian-associated ancestry cluster had fewer N-insertions in productive TCRs than the approximately 610-donor mean. Correlated functional status among segregating V segments might reflect linkage disequilibrium, but an unknown experimental factor could not be ruled out. Because some donors lacked HLA typing at each locus, the association tests relied only on the typed subset. The only immune exposure information available for the cohort was CMV serostatus. In a later analysis, most CMV-associated TCR beta chains were found to appear HLA-restricted, with HLA associations seemingly driven largely by CMV exposure. Roughly uniform sequencing depth across donors was assumed in presence/absence analyses, although this assumption may not hold. A later analysis reported that several top co-occurrence clusters appeared linked to parvovirus B19, influenza, CMV and Epstein-Barr virus. An association between a missense DCLRE1C variant and V-gene and J-gene trimming of TCR beta chains was found in a later genetic analysis and replicated in an independent cohort. It was suggested by the authors that the approach could potentially be generalized to other disease states and immunological phenotypes. Specific HLA alleles were associated with 15,000 to 20,000 TCR beta sequences at a false discovery rate of 0.05 in a later analysis. An earlier analysis of 587 of the donors showed that most TCR beta V segments appeared in productive rearrangements either about 90% or about 30% of the time, which broadly matched IMGT annotations. Assigning TCR associations to individual alleles was difficult when HLA alleles, especially DR and DQ, strongly co-occurred. In both the original and validation cohorts, the classifier was reported to diagnose cytomegalovirus status with high specificity and sensitivity. In the study, about 150 TCR beta chains were listed as associated with cytomegalovirus. The 87-base-pair reads could not distinguish some IMGT-functional V segments, including TRBV6-2 and TRBV6-3, so those segments were excluded. A further reported finding was that TCR beta sequences accurately predicted the HLA-A and HLA-B alleles for most subjects in the first cohort. According to a later analysis, TCR association rates differed among HLA loci, with DRB1 alleles showing the most associated TCRs and HLA-C alleles showing the fewest. Three of the identified cytomegalovirus-associated TCR beta chains were confirmed in vitro to be specific for cytomegalovirus antigens. A cluster of highly shared sequence variants was judged likely to be a technical artifact of the sequencing pipeline. The cohort was sequenced for TCR beta chains only, and without alpha or paired-chain data the features that could be detected were limited. Most TCR sequences were seen in very few donors, while some public TCRs were found in many individuals.

This TCR derives from a woman in her 50s in good health and CMV-seropositive. The sequence joins TRBV2 to TRBJ2-4; perhaps TRBD1 is the D gene, with 6 bases matching. Sequencing input: PBMCs. Read as DNA, the sequence is TGTGCCAGCATGGGACACCTAACAAACATTCAGTACTTC. Its protein product is CASMGHLTNIQYF.